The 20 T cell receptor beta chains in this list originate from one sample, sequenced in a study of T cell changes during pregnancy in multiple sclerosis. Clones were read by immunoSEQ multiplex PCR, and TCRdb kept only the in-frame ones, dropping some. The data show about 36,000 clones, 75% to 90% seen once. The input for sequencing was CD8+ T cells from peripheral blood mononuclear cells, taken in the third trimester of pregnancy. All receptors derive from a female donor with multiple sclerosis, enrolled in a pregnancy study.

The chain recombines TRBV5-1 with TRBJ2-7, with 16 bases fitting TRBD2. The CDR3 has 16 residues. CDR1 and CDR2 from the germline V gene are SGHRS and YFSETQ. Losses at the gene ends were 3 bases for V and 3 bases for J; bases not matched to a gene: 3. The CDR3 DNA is TGCGCCAGCAGCTCGGGACTAGCGGGAGGGGACTACGAGCAGTACTTC. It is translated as CASSSGLAGGDYEQYF. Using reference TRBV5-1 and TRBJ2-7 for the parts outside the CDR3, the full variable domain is KAGVTQTPRYLIKTRGQQVTLSCSPISGHRSVSWYQQTPGQGLQFLFEYFSETQRNKGNFPGRFSGRQFSNSRSEMNVSTLELGDSALYLCASSSGLAGGDYEQYFGPGTRLTVT.

CDR3 amino acids: CASSPQNTDSNYGYTF. The CDR3 nucleotides read TGTGCCAGCAGCCCACAGAATACGGACAGTAACTATGGCTACACCTTC. This chain connects TRBV7-9 to TRBJ1-2; D might be TRBD1 (6 bases). Germline V CDR1 and CDR2: SEHNR, FQNEAQ (reference sequence). V lost 5 bases to trimming and J lost 1 base, with 17 bases between them. The CDR3 length is 16 residues.

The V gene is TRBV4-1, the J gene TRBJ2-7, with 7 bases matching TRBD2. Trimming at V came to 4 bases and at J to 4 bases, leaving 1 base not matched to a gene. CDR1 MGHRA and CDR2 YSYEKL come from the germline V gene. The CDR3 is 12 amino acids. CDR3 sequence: CASSRGGYEQYF. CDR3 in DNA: TGCGCCAGCAGCCGGGGGGGGTACGAGCAGTACTTC.

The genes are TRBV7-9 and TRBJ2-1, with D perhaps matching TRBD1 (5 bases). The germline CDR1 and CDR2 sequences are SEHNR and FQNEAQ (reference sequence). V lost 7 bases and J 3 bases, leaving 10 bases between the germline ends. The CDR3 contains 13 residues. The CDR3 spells CASTHDSYNEQFF. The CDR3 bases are TGTGCCAGCACCCATGACAGCTACAATGAGCAGTTCTTC.

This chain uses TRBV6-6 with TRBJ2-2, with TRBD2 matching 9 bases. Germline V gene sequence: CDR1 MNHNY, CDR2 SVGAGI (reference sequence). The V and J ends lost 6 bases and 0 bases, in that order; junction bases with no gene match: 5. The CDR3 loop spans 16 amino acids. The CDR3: CASRPIAGANTGELFF. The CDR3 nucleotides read TGTGCCAGCAGACCCATAGCGGGGGCGAACACCGGGGAGCTGTTTTTT.

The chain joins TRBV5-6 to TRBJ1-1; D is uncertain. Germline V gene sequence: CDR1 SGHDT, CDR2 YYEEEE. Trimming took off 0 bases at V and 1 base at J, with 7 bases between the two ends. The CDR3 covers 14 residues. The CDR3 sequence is CASSLVTPNTEAFF. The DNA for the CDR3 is TGTGCCAGCAGCTTGGTGACTCCGAACACTGAAGCTTTCTTT.

The CDR3 DNA sequence: TGTGCCAGCAGCTTGTGGACTAGCGGCCGCGGGTGGAATGAGCAGTTCTTC. Translating gives CASSLWTSGRGWNEQFF. The chain recombines TRBV5-6 with TRBJ2-1, with 10 bases fitting TRBD2. The CDR3 has 17 amino acids. V lost 1 base to trimming and J lost 7 bases; unmatched junction nucleotides: 11. Germline CDR1 is SGHDT and CDR2 is YYEEEE.

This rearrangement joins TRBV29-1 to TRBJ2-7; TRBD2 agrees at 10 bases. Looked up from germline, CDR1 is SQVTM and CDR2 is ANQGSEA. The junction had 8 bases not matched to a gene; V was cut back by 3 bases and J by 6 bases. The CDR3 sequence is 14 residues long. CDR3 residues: CSVDSSGSGREQYF. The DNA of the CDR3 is TGCAGCGTTGATTCTAGCGGGAGTGGCCGCGAGCAGTACTTC.

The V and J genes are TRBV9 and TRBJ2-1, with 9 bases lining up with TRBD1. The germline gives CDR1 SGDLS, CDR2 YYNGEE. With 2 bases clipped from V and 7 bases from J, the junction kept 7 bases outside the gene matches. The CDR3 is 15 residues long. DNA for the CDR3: TGTGCCAGCAGCGTCGCGCGGGACAGGGTGAATGAGCAGTTCTTC. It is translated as CASSVARDRVNEQFF.

The CDR3 reads CASSSSRAPYNEQFF. The CDR3 nucleotides are TGTGCCAGCAGCTCGTCGAGGGCCCCTTACAATGAGCAGTTCTTC. The V call is TRBV7-7, the J call TRBJ2-1; D is perhaps TRBD2 (5 bases). Trimming removed 4 bases at V and 4 bases at J, with 14 bases between. This CDR3 contains 15 residues. CDR1 SSHAT and CDR2 FNYEAQ come from the germline V gene (reference sequence).

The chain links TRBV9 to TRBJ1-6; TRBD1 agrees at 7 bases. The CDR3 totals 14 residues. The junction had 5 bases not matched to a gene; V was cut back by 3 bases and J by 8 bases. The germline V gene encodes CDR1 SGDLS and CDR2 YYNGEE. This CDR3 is CASSADRPYSPLHF. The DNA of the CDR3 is TGTGCCAGCAGCGCGGACAGGCCGTATTCACCCCTCCACTTT.

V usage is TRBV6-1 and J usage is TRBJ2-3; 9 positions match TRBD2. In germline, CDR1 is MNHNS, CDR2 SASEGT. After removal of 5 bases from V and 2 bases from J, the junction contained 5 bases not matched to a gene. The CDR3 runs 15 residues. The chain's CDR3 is CASSRLADNTDTQYF. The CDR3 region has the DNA TGTGCCAGCAGTCGACTAGCGGACAACACAGATACGCAGTATTTT.

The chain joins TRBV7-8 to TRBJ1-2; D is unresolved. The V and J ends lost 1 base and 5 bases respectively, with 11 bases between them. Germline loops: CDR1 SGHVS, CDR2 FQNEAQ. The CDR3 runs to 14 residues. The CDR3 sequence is CASSLEQRIYGYTF. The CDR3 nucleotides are TGTGCCAGCAGCTTAGAACAGAGAATTTATGGCTACACCTTC.

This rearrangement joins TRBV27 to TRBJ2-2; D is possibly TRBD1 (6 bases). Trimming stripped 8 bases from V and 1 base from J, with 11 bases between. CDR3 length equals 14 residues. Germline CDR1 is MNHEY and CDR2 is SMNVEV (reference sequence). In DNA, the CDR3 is TGTGCCAGCTCCCCGGGACAGAACACCGGGGAGCTGTTTTTT. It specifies CASSPGQNTGELFF.

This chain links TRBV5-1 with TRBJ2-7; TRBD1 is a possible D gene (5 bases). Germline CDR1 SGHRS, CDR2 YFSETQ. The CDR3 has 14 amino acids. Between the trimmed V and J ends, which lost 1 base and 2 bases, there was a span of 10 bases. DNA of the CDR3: TGCGCCAGCAGCTTGACACAGGCGACCTACGAGCAGTACTTC. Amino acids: CASSLTQATYEQYF.

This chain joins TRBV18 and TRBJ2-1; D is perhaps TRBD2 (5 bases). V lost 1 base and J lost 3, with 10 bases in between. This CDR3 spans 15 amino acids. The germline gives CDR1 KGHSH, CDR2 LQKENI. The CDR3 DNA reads TGTGCCAGCTCACCACGCCTGGGGAGCTACAATGAGCAGTTCTTC. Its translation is CASSPRLGSYNEQFF.

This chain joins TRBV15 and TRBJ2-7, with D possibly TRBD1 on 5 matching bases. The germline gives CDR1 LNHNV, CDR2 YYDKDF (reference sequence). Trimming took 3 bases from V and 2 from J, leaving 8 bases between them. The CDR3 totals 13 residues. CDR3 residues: CATSRGLTYEQYF. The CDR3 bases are TGTGCCACCAGCAGGGGGCTGACCTACGAGCAGTACTTC.

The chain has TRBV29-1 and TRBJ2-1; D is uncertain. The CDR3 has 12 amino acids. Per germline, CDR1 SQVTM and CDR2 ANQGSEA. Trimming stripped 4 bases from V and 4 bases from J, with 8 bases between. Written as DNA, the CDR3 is TGCAGCGTTGTTCAGAAGTACAATGAGCAGTTCTTC. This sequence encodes CSVVQKYNEQFF.

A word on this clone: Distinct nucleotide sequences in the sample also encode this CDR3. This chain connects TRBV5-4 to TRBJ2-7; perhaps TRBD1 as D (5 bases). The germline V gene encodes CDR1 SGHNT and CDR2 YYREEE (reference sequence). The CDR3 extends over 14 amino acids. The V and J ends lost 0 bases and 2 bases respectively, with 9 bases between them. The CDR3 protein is CASSLGQGAYEQYF. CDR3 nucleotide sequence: TGTGCCAGCAGCTTGGGGCAGGGCGCCTACGAGCAGTACTTC.

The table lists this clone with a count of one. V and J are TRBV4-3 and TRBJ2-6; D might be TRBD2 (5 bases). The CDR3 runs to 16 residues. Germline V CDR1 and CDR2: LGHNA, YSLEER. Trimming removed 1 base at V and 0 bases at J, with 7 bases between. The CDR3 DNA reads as TGCGCCAGCAGCCAAGTAGGAGGCTCTGGGGCCAACGTCCTGACTTTC. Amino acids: CASSQVGGSGANVLTF.